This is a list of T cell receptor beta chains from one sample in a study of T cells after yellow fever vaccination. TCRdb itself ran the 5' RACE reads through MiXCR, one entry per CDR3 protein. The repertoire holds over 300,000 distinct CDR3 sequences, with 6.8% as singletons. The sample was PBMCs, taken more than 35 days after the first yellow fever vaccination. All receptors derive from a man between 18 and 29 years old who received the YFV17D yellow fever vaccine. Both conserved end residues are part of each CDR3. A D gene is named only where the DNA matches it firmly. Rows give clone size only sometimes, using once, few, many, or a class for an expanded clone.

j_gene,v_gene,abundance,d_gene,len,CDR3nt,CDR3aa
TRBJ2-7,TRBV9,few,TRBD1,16,TGTGCCAGCAGCGTAGGTCCCAGCAGGGGGACGTACGAGCAGTACTTC,CASSVGPSRGTYEQYF
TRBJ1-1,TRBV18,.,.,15,TGTGCCAGTCTCGGGGGCACAGGGCGGAACACTGAAGCTTTCTTT,CASLGGTGRNTEAFF
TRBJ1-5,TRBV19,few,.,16,TGTGCCAGTAGTATATTCTACGGGTTAGGGGATCAGCCCCAGCATTTT,CASSIFYGLGDQPQHF
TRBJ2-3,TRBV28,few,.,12,TGTGCCAGCTGCTCAGGATACGATACGCAGTATTTT,CASCSGYDTQYF
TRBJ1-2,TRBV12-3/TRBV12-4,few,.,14,TGTGCCAGCAGTCGAGGGGTGCCTACCTATGGCTACACCTTC,CASSRGVPTYGYTF
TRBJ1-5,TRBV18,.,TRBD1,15,TGTGCCAGCTCTTCCTGGGGACAGATTAATCAGCCCCAGCATTTT,CASSSWGQINQPQHF
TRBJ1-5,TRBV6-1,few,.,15,TGTGCCAGCAGAAGCCACCCGAATAGCAATCAGCCCCAGCATTTT,CASRSHPNSNQPQHF
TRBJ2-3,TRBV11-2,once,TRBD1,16,TGTGCCAGCAGCCCCGGACGGGACAGGGCCACAGATACGCAGTATTTT,CASSPGRDRATDTQYF
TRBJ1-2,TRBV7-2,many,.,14,TGTGCCAGCAGCTTATTAGTCAGGAACTATGGCTACACCTTC,CASSLLVRNYGYTF
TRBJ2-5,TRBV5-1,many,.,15,TGCGCCAGCAGCTTGGCCGGTGGTGGGCCCGAGACCCAGTACTTC,CASSLAGGGPETQYF
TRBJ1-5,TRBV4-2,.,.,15,TGTGCCAGCAGCCAAGAACCGGCTAGCAATCAGCCCCAGCATTTT,CASSQEPASNQPQHF
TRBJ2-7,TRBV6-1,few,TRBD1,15,TGTGCCAGCAGTCGAAGGGACAGGGGGCCCTACGAGCAGTACTTC,CASSRRDRGPYEQYF
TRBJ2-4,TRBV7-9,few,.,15,TGTGCCAGCAGCCGGGGAGGGGGGGATCAAAACATTCAGTACTTC,CASSRGGGDQNIQYF
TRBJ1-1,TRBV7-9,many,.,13,TGTGCCAGCAGCTTAGTTTCCGACACTGAAGCTTTCTTT,CASSLVSDTEAFF
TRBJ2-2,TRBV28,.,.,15,TGTGCCAGCAGTTTCCCCGGACAGCCTTCCGGGGAGCTGTTTTTT,CASSFPGQPSGELFF
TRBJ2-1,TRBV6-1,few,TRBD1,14,TGTGCCAGCAATCCCGGACAGGGGGGAAATGAGCAGTTCTTC,CASNPGQGGNEQFF
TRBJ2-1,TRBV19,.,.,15,TGTGCCAGTAGTATAGGGGCAGGGATATACAATGAGCAGTTCTTC,CASSIGAGIYNEQFF
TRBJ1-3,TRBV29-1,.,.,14,TGCAGCGTTGAAGAAGAAGGGGTGGGAAACACCATATATTTT,CSVEEEGVGNTIYF
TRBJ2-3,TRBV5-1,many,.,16,TGCGCCAGCAGCTTGAATGGGCCCCGGGGCGCAGATACGCAGTATTTT,CASSLNGPRGADTQYF
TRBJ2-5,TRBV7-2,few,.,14,TGTGCCAGCAGCTTAGTCCCTTACCAAGAGACCCAGTACTTC,CASSLVPYQETQYF
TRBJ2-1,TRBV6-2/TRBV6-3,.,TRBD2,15,TGTGCCAGCAGTTACTACCGGCGGGGGGGCGATGAGCAGTTCTTC,CASSYYRRGGDEQFF
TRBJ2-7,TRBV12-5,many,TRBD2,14,TGTGCTAGTGGCTGGGGGAGGGGAACCTACGAGCAGTACTTC,CASGWGRGTYEQYF
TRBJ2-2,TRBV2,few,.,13,TGTGCCAGCAGTGACAACAAGCCCGGGGAGCTGTTTTTT,CASSDNKPGELFF
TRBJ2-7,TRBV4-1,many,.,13,TGCGCCAGCAGCCAAGTAGACAGCTACGAGCAGTACTTC,CASSQVDSYEQYF
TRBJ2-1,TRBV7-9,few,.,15,TGTGCCAGCAGCTTAAGTGAGGGTTTGATGGATGAGCAGTTCTTC,CASSLSEGLMDEQFF
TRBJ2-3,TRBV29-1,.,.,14,TGCAGCGTTGAGGGGGCGACGAGCACAGATACGCAGTATTTT,CSVEGATSTDTQYF
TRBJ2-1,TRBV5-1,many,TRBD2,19,TGCGCCAGCAGCTTGGAGCTCGGGACTAGCGGGGGGGCCCGTCATGAGCAGTTCTTC,CASSLELGTSGGARHEQFF
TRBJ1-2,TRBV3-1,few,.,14,TGTGCCAGCAGTCTTAGTACGGGATTCTATGGCTACACCTTC,CASSLSTGFYGYTF
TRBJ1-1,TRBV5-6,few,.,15,TGTGCCAGCAGCTTAGGATACCCCGCGGACACTGAAGCTTTCTTT,CASSLGYPADTEAFF
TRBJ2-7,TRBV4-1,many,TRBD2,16,TGCGCCAGCAGCCATGCAGGTCGCGGGGGTGCCTACGAGCAGTACTTC,CASSHAGRGGAYEQYF
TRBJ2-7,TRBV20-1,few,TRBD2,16,TGCAGTGCTAGAGGCTCTGCCGGGGGGGTCTCCTACGAGCAGTACTTC,CSARGSAGGVSYEQYF
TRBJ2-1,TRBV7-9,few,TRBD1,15,TGTGCCAGCAGCACGACAGGGGGAGTCGACAATGAGCAGTTCTTC,CASSTTGGVDNEQFF
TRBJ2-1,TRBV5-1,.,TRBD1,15,TGCGCCAGCAGCTCCACAGGGACAGGGATGAATGAGCAGTTCTTC,CASSSTGTGMNEQFF
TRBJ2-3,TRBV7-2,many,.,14,TGTGCCAGCAGAAGGGACCGCCGCACAGATACGCAGTATTTT,CASRRDRRTDTQYF
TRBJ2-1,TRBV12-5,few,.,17,TGTGCTAGTGGTTCGCTGGTTAGCGCCTCTAACTACAATGAGCAGTTCTTC,CASGSLVSASNYNEQFF
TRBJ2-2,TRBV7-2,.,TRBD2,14,TGTGCCAGCAGCTTTAGCGGGGGGGCCGGGGAGCTGTTTTTT,CASSFSGGAGELFF
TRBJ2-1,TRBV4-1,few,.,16,TGCGCCAGCAGCCAAGTGGAGGGGGGGATATACAATGAGCAGTTCTTC,CASSQVEGGIYNEQFF
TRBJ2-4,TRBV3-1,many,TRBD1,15,TGTGCCAGCAGCCACCCCACCGGGACAGGGCACATTCAGTACTTC,CASSHPTGTGHIQYF
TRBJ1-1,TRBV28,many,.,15,TGTGCCAGCACCGAAACCCCGGGAGCGAACACTGAAGCTTTCTTT,CASTETPGANTEAFF
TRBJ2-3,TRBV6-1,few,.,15,TGTGCCAGCAGTGTACCGGGCGACAGCACAGATACGCAGTATTTT,CASSVPGDSTDTQYF
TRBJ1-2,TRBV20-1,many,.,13,TGCAGTGCCATAACCGGGGTGAACTATGGCTACACCTTC,CSAITGVNYGYTF
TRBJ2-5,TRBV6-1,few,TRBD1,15,TGTGCCACCGCGACAGGGAATAGGGGTACAGAGACCCAGTACTTC,CATATGNRGTETQYF